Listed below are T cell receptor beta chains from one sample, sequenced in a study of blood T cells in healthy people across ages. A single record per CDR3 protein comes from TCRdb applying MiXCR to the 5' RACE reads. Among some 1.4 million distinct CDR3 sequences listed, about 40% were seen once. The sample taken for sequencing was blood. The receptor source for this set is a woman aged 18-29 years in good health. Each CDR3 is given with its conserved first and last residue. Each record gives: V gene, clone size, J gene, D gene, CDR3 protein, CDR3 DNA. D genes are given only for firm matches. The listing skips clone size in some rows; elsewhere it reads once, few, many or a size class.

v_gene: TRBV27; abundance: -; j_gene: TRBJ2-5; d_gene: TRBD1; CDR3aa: CASSDRVETQYF; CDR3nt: TGTGCCAGCAGCGACAGGGTAGAGACCCAGTACTTC
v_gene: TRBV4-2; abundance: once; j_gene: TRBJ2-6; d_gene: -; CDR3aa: CASSFAPSGANVLTF; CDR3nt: TGTGCCAGCAGCTTTGCGCCCTCTGGGGCCAACGTCCTGACTTTC
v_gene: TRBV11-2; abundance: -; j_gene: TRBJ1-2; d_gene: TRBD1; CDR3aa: CASSLLQGANYGYTF; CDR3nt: TGTGCCAGCAGCTTATTACAGGGGGCTAACTATGGCTACACCTTC
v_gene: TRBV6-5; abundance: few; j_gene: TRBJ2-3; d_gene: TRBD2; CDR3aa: CASSYSAGGRTDTQYF; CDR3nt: TGTGCCAGCAGTTACTCGGCGGGGGGCCGCACAGATACGCAGTATTTT
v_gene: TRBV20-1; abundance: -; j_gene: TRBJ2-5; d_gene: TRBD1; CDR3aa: CSARGTGIGEQETQYF; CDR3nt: TGCAGTGCTAGAGGGACAGGGATCGGTGAGCAAGAGACCCAGTACTTC
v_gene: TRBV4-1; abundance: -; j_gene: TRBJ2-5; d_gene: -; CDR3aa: CASSQDAGLIGEQYF; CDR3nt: TGCGCCAGCAGCCAAGATGCAGGGCTAATTGGGGAGCAGTACTTC
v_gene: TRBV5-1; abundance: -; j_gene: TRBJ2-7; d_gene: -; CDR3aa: CASSLEFSPGYAYEQYF; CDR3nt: TGCGCCAGCAGCTTGGAGTTCAGTCCAGGATATGCCTACGAGCAGTACTTC
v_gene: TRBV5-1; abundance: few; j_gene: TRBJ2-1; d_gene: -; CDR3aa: CASSLVSPGEQFF; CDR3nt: TGCGCCAGCAGCTTGGTGTCCCCGGGTGAGCAGTTCTTC
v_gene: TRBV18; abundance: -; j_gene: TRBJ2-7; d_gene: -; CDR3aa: CASSPGMGLSYEQYF; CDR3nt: TGTGCCAGCTCACCGGGAATGGGTCTATCCTACGAGCAGTACTTC
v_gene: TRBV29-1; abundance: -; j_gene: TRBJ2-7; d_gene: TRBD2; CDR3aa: CSTSSGSTYEQYF; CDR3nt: TGCAGCACCTCTAGCGGGAGCACCTACGAGCAGTACTTC
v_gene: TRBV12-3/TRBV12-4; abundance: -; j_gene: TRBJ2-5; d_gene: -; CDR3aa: CASTLGDFQETQYF; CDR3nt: TGTGCCAGCACCCTGGGAGACTTTCAAGAGACCCAGTACTTC
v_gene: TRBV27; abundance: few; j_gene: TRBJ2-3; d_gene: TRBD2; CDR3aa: CASSLGTSGRITDTQYF; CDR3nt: TGTGCCAGCAGTCTAGGGACTAGCGGGAGGATCACAGATACGCAGTATTTT
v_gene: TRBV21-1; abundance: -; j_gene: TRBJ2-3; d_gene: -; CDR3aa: CASSKLRHSGGLTDTQYF; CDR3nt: TGTGCCAGCAGCAAACTTCGCCATAGCGGGGGCCTCACAGATACGCAGTATTTT
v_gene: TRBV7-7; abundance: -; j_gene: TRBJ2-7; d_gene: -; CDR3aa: CASSLASSHPYNEQYF; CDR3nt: TGTGCCAGCAGCTTAGCGTCTAGCCACCCCTACAATGAGCAGTACTTC
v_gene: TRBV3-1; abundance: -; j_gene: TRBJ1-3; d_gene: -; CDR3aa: CASSHHQVSGNTIYF; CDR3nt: TGTGCCAGCAGCCATCACCAGGTCTCTGGAAACACCATATATTTT
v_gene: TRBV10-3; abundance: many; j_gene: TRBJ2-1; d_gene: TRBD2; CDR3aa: CAISDSGSSYNEQFF; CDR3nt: TGTGCCATCAGCGATAGCGGGAGCTCCTACAATGAGCAGTTCTTC
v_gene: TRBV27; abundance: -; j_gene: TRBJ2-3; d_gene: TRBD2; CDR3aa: CASRAAELAGVDTQYF; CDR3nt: TGTGCCAGCAGGGCGGCAGAGTTGGCGGGGGTAGATACGCAGTATTTT
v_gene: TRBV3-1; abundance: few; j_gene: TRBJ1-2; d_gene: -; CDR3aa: CASSQDRTGLSTYTF; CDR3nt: TGTGCCAGCAGCCAAGACAGGACCGGCCTCTCCACCTACACCTTC
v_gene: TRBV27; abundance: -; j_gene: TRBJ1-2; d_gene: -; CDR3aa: CASSYSGADYGYTF; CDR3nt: TGTGCCAGCAGTTATTCGGGGGCCGACTATGGCTACACCTTC
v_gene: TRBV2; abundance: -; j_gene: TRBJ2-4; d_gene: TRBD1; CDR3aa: CATLPGQGPEQYF; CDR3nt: TGTGCCACCTTACCGGGACAGGGGCCCGAACAGTACTTC
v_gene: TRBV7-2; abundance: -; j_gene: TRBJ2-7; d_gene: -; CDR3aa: CASSLDRVGPISYEQYF; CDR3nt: TGTGCCAGCAGCTTGGACCGGGTAGGGCCGATCTCCTACGAGCAGTACTTC
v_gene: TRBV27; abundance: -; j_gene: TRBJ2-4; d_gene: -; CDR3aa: CASSLGYSNIQYF; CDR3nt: TGTGCCAGCAGTTTAGGGTACTCTAACATTCAGTACTTC